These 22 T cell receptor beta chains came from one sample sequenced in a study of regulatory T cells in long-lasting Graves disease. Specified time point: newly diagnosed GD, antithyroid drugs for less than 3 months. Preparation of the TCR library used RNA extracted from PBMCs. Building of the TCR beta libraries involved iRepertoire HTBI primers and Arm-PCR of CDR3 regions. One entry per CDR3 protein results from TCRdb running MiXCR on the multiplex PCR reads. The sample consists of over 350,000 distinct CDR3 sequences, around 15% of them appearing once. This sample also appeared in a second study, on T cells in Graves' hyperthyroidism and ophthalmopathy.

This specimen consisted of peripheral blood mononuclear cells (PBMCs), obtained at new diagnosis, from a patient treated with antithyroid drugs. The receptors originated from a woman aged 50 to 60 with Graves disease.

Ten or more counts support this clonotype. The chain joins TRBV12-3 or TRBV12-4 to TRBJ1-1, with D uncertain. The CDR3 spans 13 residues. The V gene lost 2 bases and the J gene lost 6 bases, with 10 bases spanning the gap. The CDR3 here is CASSLTASSEAFF. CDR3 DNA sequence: TGTGCCAGCAGTTTAACGGCGTCTTCTGAAGCTTTCTTT.

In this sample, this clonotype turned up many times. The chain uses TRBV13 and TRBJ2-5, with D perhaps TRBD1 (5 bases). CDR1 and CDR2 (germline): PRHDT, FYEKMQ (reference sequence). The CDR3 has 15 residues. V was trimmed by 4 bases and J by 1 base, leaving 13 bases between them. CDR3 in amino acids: CASSSRTTSQETQYF. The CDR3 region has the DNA TGTGCCAGCAGCTCCAGGACAACCTCCCAAGAGACCCAGTACTTC.

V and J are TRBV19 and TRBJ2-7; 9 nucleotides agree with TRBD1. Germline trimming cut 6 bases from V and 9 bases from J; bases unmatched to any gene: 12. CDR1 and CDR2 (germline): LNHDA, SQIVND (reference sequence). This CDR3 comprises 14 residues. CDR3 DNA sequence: TGTGCCAGTAGCTCCGGGACAGGGCTAGAGTGGCAGTACTTC. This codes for CASSSGTGLEWQYF.

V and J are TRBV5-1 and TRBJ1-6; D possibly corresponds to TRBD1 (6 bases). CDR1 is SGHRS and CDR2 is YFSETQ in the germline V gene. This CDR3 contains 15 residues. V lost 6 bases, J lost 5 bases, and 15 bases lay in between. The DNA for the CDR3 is TGCGCCAGCACACCGAGGACAGACAATAATTCACCCCTCCACTTT. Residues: CASTPRTDNNSPLHF.

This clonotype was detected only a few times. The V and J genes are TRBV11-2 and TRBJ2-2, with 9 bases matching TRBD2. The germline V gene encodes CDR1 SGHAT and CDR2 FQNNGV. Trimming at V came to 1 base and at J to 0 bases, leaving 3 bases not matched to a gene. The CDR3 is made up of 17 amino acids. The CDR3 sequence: CASSLVLAGANTGELFF. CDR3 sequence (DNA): TGTGCCAGCAGCTTAGTACTAGCGGGCGCGAACACCGGGGAGCTGTTTTTT.

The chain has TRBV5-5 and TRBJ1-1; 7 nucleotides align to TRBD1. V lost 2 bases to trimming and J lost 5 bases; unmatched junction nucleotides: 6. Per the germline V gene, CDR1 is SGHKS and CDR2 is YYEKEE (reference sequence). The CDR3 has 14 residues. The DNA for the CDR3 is TGTGCCAGCAGCTTCGGGACAGCCCAAACTGAAGCTTTCTTT. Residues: CASSFGTAQTEAFF. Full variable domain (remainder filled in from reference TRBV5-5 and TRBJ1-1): DAGVTQSPTHLIKTRGQQVTLRCSPISGHKSVSWYQQVLGQGPQFIFQYYEKEERGRGNFPDRFSARQFPNYSSELNVNALLLGDSALYLCASSFGTAQTEAFFGQGTRLTVV.

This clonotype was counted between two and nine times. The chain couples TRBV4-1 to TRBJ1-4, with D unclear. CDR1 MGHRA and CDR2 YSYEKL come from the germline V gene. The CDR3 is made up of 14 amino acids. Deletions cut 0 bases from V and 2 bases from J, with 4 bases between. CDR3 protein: CASSQDRTNEKLFF. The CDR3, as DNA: TGCGCCAGCAGCCAAGACAGGACTAATGAAAAACTGTTTTTT.

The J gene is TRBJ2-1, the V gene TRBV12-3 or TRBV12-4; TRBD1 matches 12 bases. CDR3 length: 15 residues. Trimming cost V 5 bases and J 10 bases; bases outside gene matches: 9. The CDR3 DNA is TGTGCCAGCAGTATCGCCGGGACAGGGGGCGGAGAGCAGTTCTTC. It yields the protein CASSIAGTGGGEQFF.

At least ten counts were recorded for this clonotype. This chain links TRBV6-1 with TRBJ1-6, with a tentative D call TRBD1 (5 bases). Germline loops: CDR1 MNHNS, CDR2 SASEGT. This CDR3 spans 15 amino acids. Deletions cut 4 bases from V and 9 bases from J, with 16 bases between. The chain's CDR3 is CASSAVTEMTSPLHF. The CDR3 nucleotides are TGTGCCAGCAGTGCGGTGACAGAAATGACTTCACCCCTCCACTTT.

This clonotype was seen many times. CDR3 DNA sequence: TGTGCCAGCAATGGCATCCCCGAGACCCAGTACTTC. As protein: CASNGIPETQYF. The chain combines TRBV2 with TRBJ2-5; no firm D call. The CDR3 extends over 12 amino acids. Trimming left V 7 bases short and J 5 bases short, with 11 bases between. Germline CDR1 is SNHLY and CDR2 is FYNNEI.

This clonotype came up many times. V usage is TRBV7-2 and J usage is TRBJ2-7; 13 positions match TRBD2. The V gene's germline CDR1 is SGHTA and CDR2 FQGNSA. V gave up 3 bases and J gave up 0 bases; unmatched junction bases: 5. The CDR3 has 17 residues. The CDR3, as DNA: TGTGCCAGCAGCTTGGGACTAGCGGGAAGAAGCTCCTACGAGCAGTACTTC. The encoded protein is CASSLGLAGRSSYEQYF.

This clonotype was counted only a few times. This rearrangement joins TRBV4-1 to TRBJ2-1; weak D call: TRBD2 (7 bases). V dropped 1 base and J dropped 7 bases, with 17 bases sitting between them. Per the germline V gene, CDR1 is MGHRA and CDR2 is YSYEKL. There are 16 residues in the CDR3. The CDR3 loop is CASSQGGGGPWNEQFF. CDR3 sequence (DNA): TGCGCCAGCAGCCAAGGAGGGGGAGGGCCTTGGAATGAGCAGTTCTTC.

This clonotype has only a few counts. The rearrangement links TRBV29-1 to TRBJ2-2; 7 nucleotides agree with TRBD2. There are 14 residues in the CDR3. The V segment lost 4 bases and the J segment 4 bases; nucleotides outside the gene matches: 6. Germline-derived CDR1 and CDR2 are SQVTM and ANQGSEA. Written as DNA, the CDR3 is TGCAGCGTTGCGGGGGGAGGGAGCACCGGGGAGCTGTTTTTT. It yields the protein CSVAGGGSTGELFF.

Here the CDR3 reads CASSVTGANVLTF. The CDR3 coding sequence is TGTGCCAGCTCAGTAACTGGGGCCAACGTCCTGACTTTC. This sequence joins TRBV18 and TRBJ2-6; no clear D gene. V lost 5 bases, J lost 2 bases, and 4 bases lay in between. CDR3 size: 13 residues. The V gene's germline CDR1 is KGHSH and CDR2 LQKENI.

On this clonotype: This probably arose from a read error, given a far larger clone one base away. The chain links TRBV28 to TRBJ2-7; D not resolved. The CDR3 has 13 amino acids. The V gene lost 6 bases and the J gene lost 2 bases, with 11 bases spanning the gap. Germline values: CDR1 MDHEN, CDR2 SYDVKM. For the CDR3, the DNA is TGTGCCAGCAGAAGGATAGGCACCTACGAGCAGTACTTC. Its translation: CASRRIGTYEQYF.

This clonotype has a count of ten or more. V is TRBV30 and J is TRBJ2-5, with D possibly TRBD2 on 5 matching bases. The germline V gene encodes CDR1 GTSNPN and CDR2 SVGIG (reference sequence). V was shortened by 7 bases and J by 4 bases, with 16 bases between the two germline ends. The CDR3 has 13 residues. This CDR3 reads CAYTWTGSETQYF. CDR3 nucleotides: TGTGCCTACACTTGGACTGGATCAGAGACCCAGTACTTC.

The CDR3 reads CASSHRVGELFF. For the CDR3, the DNA is TGTGCCAGCTCTCATCGTGTCGGGGAGCTGTTTTTT. The chain combines TRBV18 with TRBJ2-2; D unclear. Germline V gene lookup returns CDR1 KGHSH and CDR2 LQKENI. Trimming cost V 6 bases and J 7 bases, with 9 bases left between them. The CDR3 covers 12 residues.

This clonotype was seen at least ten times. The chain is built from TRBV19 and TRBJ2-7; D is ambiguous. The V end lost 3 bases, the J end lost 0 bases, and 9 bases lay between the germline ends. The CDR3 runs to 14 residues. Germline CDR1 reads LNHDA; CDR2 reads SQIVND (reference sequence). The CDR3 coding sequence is TGTGCCAGTAGTATTGTGCCCGACTCCTACGAGCAGTACTTC. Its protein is CASSIVPDSYEQYF.

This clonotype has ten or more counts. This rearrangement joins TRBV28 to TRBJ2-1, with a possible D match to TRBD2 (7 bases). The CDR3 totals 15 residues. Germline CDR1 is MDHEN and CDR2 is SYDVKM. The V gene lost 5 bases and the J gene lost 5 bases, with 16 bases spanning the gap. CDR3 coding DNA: TGTGCCAGCAGTGGCGGGGGCGAGGGGCACAATGAGCAGTTCTTC. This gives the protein CASSGGGEGHNEQFF.

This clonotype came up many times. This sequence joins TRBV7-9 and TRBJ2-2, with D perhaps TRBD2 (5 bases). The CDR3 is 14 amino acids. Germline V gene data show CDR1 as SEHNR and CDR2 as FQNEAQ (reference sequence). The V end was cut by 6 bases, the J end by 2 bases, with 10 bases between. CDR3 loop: CASRVSGNTGELFF. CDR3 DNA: TGTGCCAGCAGAGTGAGCGGAAACACCGGGGAGCTGTTTTTT.

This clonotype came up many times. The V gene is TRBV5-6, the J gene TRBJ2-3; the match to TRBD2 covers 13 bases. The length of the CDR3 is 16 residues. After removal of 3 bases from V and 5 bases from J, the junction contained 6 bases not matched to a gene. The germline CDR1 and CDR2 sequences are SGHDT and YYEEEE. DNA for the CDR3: TGTGCCAGCAGCTACCGGACTAGCGGGAGAAAAGATACGCAGTATTTT. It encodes CASSYRTSGRKDTQYF.

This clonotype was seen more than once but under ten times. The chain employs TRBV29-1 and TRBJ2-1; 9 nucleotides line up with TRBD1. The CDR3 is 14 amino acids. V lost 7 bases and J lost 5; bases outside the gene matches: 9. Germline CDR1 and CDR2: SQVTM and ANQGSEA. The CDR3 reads CSATTGGMNNEQFF. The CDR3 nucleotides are TGCAGCGCAACGACAGGGGGTATGAACAATGAGCAGTTCTTC.